This T cell receptor beta chain was observed in a study of cytomegalovirus exposure and HLA in healthy donors. Findings and limits, study-wide: Overall, approximately 150 TCR beta chains were annotated as cytomegalovirus-associated. Within the approximately 130 validation repertoires, first-cohort TCR clusters tended to co-occur, according to a later analysis. It was confirmed in vitro that a few of the CMV-associated chains were specific for CMV antigens.

Comment on this clone: Its antigen remains unknown.

CDR1 SNHLY and CDR2 FYNNEI come from the germline V gene. J lost 2 bases, V lost 6 bases, and 6 bases had no gene match. The CDR3 consists of 15 residues. Here immunoSEQ multiplex PCR was the method, and the copy in TCRdb shows in-frame clones only, minus some. The table records under 100,000 clones, around 96% of them present only once. Sequencing was performed on PBMCs. The TCR originated in a woman aged 18-29 years in good health and CMV-seronegative. This chain joins TRBV2 and TRBJ2-7; TRBD1 matches 11 bases. CDR3 sequence: CASRAGTGGPYEQYF. The DNA of the CDR3 is TGTGCCAGCAGGGCCGGGACAGGGGGTCCCTACGAGCAGTACTTC.